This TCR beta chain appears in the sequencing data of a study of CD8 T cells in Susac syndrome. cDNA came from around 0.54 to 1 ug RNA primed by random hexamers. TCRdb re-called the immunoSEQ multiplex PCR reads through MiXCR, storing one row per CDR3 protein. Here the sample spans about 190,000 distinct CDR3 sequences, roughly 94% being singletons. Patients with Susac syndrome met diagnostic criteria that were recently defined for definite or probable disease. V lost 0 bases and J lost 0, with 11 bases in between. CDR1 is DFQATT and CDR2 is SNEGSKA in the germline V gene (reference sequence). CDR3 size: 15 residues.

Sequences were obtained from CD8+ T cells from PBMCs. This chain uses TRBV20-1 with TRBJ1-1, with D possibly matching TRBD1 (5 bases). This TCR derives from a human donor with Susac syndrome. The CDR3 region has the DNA TGCAGTGCTAGAGATTGGGGGGAACTGAACACTGAAGCTTTCTTT. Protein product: CSARDWGELNTEAFF.